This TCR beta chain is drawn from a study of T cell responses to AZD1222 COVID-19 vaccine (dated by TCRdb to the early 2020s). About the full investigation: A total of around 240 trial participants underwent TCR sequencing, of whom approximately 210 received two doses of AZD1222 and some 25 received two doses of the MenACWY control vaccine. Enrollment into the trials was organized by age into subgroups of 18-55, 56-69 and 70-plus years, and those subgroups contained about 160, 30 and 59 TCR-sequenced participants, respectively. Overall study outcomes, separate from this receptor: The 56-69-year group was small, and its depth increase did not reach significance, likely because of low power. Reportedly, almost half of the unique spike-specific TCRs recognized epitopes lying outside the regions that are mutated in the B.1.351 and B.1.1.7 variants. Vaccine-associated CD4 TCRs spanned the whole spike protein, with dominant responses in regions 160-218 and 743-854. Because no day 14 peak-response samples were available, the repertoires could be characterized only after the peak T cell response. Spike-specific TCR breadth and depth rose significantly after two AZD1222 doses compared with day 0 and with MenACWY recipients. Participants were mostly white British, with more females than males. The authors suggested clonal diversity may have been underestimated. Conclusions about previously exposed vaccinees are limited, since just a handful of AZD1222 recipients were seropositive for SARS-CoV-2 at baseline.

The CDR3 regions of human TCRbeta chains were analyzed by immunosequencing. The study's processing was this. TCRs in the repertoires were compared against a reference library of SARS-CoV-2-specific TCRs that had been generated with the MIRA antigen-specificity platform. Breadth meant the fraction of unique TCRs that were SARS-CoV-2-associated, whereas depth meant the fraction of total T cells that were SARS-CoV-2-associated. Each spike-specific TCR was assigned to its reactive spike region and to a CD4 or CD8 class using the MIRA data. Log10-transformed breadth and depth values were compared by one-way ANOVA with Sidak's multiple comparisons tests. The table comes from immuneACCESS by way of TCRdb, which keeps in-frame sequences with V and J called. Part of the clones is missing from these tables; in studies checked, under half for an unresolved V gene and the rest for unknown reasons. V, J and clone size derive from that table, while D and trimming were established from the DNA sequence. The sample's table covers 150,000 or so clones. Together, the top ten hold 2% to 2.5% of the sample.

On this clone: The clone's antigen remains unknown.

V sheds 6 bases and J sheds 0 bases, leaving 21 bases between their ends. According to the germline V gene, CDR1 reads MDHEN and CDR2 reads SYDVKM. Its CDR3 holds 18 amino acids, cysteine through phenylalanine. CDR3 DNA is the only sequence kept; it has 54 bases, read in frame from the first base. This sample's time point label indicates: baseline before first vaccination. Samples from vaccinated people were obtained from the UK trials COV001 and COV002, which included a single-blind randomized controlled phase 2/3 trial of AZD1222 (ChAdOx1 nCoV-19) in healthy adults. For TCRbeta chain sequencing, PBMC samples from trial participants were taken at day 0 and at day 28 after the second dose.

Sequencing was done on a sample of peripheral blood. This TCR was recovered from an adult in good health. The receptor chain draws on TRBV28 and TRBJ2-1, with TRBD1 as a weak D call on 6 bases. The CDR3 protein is CASSTPTNRALSYNEQFF. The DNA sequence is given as TGTGCCAGCAGCACTCCAACGAACAGGGCCCTCTCCTACAATGAGCAGTTCTTC.